This T cell receptor beta chain was recorded in a study of control samples from healthy donors and cancer patients. The data were produced by immunoSEQ multiplex PCR, yet TCRdb's version contains in-frame clones alone and is incomplete. In the table there are 130,000 to 150,000 clones, around 92% of which are singletons. The CDR3 consists of 16 residues. Trimming removed 4 bases at V and 1 base at J, with 15 bases between. Looked up from germline, CDR1 is SEHNR and CDR2 is FQNEAQ (reference sequence). Sequencing was done on a sample of blood. The V and J genes are TRBV7-9 and TRBJ2-3; maybe TRBD2 (7 bases). This receptor was identified in a man aged 25 to 40 in good health. CDR3 bases: TGTGCCAGCAGCTCGCGGGGGCCGCTAGGCACAGATACGCAGTATTTT. Its protein is CASSSRGPLGTDTQYF.